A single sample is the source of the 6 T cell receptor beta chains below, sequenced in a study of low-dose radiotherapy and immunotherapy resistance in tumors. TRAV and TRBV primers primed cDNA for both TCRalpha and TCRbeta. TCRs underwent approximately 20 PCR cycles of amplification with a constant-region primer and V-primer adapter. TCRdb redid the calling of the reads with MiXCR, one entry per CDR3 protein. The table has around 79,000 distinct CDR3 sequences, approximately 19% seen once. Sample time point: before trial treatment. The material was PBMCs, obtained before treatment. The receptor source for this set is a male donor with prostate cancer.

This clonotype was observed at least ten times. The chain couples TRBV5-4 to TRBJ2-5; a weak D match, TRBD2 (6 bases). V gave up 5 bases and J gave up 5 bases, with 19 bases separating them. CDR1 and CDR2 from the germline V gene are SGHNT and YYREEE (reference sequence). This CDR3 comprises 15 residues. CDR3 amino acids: CASSRSHGGVETQYF. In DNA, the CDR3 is TGTGCCAGCAGTAGAAGTCACGGGGGTGTGGAGACCCAGTACTTC. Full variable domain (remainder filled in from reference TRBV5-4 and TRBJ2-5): ETGVTQSPTHLIKTRGQQVTLRCSSQSGHNTVSWYQQALGQGPQFIFQYYREEENGRGNFPPRFSGLQFPNYSSELNVNALELDDSALYLCASSRSHGGVETQYFGPGTRLLVL.

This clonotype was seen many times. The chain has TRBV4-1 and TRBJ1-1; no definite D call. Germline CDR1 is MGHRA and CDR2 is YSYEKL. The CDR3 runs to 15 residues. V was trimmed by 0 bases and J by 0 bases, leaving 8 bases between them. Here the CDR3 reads CASSQDSGLNTEAFF. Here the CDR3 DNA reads TGCGCCAGCAGCCAAGATTCAGGACTGAACACTGAAGCTTTCTTT.

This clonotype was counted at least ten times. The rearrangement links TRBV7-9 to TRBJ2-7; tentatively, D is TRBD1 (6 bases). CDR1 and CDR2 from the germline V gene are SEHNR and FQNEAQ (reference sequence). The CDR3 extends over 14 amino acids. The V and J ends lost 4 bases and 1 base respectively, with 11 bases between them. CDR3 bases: TGTGCCAGCAGCTCGATCAGGGGATCCTACGAGCAGTACTTC. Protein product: CASSSIRGSYEQYF.

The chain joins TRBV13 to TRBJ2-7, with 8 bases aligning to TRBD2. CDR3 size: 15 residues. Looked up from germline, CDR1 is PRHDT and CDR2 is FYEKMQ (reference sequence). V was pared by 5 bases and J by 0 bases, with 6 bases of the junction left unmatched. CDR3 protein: CASSRRRGDSYEQYF. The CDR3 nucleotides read TGTGCCAGCAGCCGGCGGCGGGGGGACTCCTACGAGCAGTACTTC.

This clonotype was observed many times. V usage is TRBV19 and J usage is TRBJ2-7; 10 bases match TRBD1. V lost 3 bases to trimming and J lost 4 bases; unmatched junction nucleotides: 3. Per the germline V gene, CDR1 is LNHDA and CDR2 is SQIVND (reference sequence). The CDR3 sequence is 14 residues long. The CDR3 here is CASSIKGQGYEQYF. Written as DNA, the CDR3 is TGTGCCAGTAGTATTAAGGGACAGGGGTACGAGCAGTACTTC.

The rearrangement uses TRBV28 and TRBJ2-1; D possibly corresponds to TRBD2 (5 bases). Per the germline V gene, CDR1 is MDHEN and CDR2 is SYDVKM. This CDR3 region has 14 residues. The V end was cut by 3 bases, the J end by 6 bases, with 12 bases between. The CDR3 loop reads CASSFLASSNEQFF. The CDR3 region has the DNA TGTGCCAGCAGTTTCCTGGCTAGCTCCAATGAGCAGTTCTTC.